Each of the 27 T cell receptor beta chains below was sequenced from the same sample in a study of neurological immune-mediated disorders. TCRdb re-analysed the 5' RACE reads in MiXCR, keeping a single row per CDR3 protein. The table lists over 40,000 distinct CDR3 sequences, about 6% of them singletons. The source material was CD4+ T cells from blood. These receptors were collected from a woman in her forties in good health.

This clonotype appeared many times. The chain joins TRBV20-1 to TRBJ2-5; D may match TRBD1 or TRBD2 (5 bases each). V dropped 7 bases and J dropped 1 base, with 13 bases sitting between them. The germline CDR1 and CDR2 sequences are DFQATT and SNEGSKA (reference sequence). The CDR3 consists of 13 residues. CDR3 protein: CSGSRGAQETQYF. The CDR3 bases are TGCAGTGGGAGTAGAGGGGCCCAAGAGACCCAGTACTTC.

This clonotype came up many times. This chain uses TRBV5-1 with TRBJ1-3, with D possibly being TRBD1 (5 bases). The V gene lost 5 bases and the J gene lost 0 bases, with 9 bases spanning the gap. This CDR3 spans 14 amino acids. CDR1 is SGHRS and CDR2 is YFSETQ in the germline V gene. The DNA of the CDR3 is TGCGCCAGCAGTGCAGGGAACTCTGGAAACACCATATATTTT. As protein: CASSAGNSGNTIYF.

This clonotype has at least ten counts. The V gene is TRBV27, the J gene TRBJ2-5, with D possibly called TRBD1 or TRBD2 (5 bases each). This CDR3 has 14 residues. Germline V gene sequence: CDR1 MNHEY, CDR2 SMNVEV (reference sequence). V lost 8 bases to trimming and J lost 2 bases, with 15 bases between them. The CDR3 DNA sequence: TGTGCCAGCGGGGGATTTGGGCCGCAAGAGACCCAGTACTTC. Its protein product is CASGGFGPQETQYF.

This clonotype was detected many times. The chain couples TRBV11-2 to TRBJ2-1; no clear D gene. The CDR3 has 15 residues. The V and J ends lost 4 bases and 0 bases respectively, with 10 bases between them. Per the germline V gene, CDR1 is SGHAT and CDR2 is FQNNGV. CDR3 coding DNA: TGTGCCAGCAGCTCCGGACCTAGCTCCTACAATGAGCAGTTCTTC. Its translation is CASSSGPSSYNEQFF.

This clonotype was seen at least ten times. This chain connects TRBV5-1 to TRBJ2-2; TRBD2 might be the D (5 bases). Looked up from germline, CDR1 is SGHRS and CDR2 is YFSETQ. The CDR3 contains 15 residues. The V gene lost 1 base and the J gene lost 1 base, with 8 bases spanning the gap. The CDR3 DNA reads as TGCGCCAGCAGCTTGAGCACTAGGAACACCGGGGAGCTGTTTTTT. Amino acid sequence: CASSLSTRNTGELFF.

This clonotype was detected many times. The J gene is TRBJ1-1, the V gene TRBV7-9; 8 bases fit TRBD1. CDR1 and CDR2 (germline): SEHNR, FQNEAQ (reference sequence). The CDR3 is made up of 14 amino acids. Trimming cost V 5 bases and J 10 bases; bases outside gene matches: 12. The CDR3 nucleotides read TGTGCCAGCAGCCCATATGGGGGACAGGTTCCAGCTTTCTTT. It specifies CASSPYGGQVPAFF.

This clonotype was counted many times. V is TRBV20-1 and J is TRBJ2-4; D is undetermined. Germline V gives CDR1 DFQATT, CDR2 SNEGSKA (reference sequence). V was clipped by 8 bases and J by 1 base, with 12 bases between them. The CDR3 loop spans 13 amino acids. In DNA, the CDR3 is TGCAGTCCCTTCGACGGGGCCAAAAACATTCAGTACTTC. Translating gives CSPFDGAKNIQYF.

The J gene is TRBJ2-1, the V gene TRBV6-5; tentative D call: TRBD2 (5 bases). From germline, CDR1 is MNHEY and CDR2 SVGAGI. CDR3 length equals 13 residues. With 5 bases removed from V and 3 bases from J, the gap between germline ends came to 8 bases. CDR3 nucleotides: TGTGCCAGCAGTCTGACTAACTACAATGAGCAGTTCTTC. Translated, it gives CASSLTNYNEQFF.

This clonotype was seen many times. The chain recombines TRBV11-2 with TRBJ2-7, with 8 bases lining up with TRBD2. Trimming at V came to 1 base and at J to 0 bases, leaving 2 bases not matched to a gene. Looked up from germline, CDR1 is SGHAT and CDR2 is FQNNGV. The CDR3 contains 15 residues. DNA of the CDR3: TGTGCCAGCAGCTTAGTAGCGGGAAGCTCCTACGAGCAGTACTTC. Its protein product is CASSLVAGSSYEQYF.

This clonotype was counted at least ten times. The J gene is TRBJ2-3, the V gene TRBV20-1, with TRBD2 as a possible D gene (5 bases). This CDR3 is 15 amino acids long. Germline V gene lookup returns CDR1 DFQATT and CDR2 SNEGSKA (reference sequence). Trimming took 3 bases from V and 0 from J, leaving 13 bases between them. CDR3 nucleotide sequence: TGCAGTGCTAGTAAGCGGAGCACTAGCACAGATACGCAGTATTTT. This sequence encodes CSASKRSTSTDTQYF.

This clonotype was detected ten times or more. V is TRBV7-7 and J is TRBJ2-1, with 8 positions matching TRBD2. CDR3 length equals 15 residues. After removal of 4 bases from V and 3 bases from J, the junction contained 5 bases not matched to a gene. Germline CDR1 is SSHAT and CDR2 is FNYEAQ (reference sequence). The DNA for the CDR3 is TGTGCCAGCAGCTACGGGAGCGGGAGCTACAATGAGCAGTTCTTC. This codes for CASSYGSGSYNEQFF.

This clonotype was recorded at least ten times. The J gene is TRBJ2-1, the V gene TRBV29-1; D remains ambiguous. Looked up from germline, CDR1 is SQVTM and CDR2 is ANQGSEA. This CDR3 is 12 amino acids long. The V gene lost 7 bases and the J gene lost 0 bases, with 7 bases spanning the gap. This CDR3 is CSAETSYNEQFF. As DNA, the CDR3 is TGCAGCGCAGAAACCTCCTACAATGAGCAGTTCTTC.

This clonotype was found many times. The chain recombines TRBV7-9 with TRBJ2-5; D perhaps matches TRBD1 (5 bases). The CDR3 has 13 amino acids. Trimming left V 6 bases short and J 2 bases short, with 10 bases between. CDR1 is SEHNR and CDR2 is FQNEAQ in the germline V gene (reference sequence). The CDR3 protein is CASRYRQQETQYF. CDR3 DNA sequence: TGTGCCAGCAGATACAGACAGCAAGAGACCCAGTACTTC. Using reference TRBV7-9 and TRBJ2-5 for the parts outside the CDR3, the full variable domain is DTGVSQNPRHKITKRGQNVTFRCDPISEHNRLYWYRQTLGQGPEFLTYFQNEAQLEKSRLLSDRFSAERPKGSFSTLEIQRTEQGDSAMYLCASRYRQQETQYFGPGTRLLVL.

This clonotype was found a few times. The CDR3 reads CAWSVQYTEAFF. The CDR3 DNA sequence: TGTGCCTGGAGTGTCCAGTACACTGAAGCTTTCTTT. This sequence joins TRBV30 and TRBJ1-1; D remains unclear. Trimming took 0 bases from V and 3 from J, leaving 5 bases between them. The CDR3 runs to 12 residues. From germline, CDR1 is GTSNPN and CDR2 SVGIG (reference sequence).

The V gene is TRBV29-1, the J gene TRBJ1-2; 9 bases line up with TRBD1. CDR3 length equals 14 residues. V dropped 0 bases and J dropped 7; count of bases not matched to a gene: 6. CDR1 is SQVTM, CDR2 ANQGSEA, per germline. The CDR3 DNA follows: TGCAGCGTTGAAGATAGGGGACAGGGACGTGGCTACACCTTC. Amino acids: CSVEDRGQGRGYTF.

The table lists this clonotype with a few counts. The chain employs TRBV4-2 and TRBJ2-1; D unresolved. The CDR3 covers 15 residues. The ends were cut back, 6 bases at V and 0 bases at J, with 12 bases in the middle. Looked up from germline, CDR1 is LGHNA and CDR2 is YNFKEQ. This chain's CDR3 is CASSNEAPSYNEQFF. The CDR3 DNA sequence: TGTGCCAGCAGTAACGAAGCTCCCTCCTACAATGAGCAGTTCTTC.

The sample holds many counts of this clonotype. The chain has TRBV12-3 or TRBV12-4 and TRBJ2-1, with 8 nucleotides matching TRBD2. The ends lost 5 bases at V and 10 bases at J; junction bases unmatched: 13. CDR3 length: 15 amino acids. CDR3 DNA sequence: TGTGCCAGCAGTATGGCGCCAGCGGGGGCACGGGAGCAGTTCTTC. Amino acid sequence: CASSMAPAGAREQFF.

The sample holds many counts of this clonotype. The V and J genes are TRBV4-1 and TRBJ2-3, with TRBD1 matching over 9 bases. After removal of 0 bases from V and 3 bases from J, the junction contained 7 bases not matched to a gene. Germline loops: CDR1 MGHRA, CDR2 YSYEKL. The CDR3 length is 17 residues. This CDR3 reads CASSQDSPGQGTDTQYF. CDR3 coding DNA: TGCGCCAGCAGCCAAGATTCCCCGGGACAGGGAACAGATACGCAGTATTTT.

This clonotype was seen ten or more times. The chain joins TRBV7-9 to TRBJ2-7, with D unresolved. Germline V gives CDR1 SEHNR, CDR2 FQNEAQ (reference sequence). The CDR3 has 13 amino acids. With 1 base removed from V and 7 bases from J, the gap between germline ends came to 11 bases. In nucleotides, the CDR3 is TGTGCCAGCAGCTTAGGGGCTTCGGTGGAGCAGTACTTC. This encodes CASSLGASVEQYF.

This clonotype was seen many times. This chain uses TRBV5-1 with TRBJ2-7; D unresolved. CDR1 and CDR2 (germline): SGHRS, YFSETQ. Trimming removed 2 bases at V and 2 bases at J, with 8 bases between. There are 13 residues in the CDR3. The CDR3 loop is CASSFDQTYEQYF. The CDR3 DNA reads TGCGCCAGCAGCTTTGACCAGACCTACGAGCAGTACTTC. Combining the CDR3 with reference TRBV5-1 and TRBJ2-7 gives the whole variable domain KAGVTQTPRYLIKTRGQQVTLSCSPISGHRSVSWYQQTPGQGLQFLFEYFSETQRNKGNFPGRFSGRQFSNSRSEMNVSTLELGDSALYLCASSFDQTYEQYFGPGTRLTVT.

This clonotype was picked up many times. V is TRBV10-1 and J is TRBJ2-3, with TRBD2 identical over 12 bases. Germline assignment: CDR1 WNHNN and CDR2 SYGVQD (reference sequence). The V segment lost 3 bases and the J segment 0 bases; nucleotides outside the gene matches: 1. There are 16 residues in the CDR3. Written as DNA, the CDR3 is TGCGCCAGCAGTGACGGACTAGCGGGAAGCACAGATACGCAGTATTTT. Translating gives CASSDGLAGSTDTQYF.

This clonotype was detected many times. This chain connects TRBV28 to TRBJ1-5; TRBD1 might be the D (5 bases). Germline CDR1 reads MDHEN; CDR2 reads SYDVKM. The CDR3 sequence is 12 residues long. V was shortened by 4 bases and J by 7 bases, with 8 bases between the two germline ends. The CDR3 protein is CASSWGGQPQHF. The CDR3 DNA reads TGTGCCAGCAGTTGGGGGGGACAGCCCCAGCATTTT.

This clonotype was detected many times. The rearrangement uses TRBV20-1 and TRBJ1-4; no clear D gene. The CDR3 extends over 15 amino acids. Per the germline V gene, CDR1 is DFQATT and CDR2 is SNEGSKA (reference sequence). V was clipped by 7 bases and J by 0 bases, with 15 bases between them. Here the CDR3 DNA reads TGCAGTGGGCAGAAGGTGGTGGCAACTAATGAAAAACTGTTTTTT. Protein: CSGQKVVATNEKLFF.

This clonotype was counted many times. The CDR3 DNA reads as TGCAGCGCCTCATTTGACATTCAGTACTTC. It codes for CSASFDIQYF. This chain uses TRBV20-1 with TRBJ2-4, with D uncertain. CDR1 DFQATT and CDR2 SNEGSKA come from the germline V gene (reference sequence). The CDR3 has 10 amino acids.

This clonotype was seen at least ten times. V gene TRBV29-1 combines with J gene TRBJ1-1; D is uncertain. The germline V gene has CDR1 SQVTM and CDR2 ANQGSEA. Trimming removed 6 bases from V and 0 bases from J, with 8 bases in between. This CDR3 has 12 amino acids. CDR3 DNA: TGCAGCGTGCGATCCATGAACACTGAAGCTTTCTTT. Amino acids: CSVRSMNTEAFF.

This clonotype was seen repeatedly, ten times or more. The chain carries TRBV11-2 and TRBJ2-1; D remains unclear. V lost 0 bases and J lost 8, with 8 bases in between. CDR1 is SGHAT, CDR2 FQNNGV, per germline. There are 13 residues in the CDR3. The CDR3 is CASSLEGIDEQFF. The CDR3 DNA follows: TGTGCCAGCAGCTTAGAGGGAATTGATGAGCAGTTCTTC.

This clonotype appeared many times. The CDR3 loop reads CSVLEGGTDTQYF. The DNA for the CDR3 is TGCAGCGTTCTTGAAGGGGGGACAGATACGCAGTATTTT. The J gene is TRBJ2-3, the V gene TRBV29-1; D could derive from TRBD1 or TRBD2 (6 bases each). The CDR3 is 13 amino acids. Germline V CDR1 and CDR2: SQVTM, ANQGSEA. The germline V and J ends were trimmed by 5 bases and 3 bases, with 12 bases remaining between them.